The clone carrying this TCR beta chain was observed many times. Its antigen is unidentified. Its ends do not fully match the called genes, so a read error is possible. This entry belongs to a study of molecular identifiers for immune sequencing clone quantification. Library preparation followed earlier protocols using designated TCR primers. One entry per CDR3 protein results from TCRdb running MiXCR on the PCR reads. Of more than 300,000 distinct CDR3 sequences listed, 20% to 25% are singletons. Naive CD8 T cells underwent sorting with the CD8+CD4-CCR7+CD45RA+ definition. The germline V gene has CDR1 MNHNY and CDR2 SVGAGI (reference sequence). This CDR3 has 12 amino acids. Study-wide findings and caveats: Molecules of identical TCR sharing a barcode could underestimate highly expanded clone sizes. Investigators reportedly could detect spiked Jurkat TCR RNA from one cell among about a million naive cells.

The chain has TRBV6-6 and TRBJ1-1; D uncertain. The receptor's source is a human donor in good health. Some libraries in this study had Jurkat cell RNA spiked in. Sequencing was carried out using naive CD8+ T cells from blood, with Jurkat cell RNA spiked in. Subset noted: FACS-sorted CD8+CD4-CCR7+CD45RA+ naive T cells. The CDR3 region is CASSYSNPEAFF. The CDR3 DNA sequence: TGTGCCAGCAGTTACTCGAACCCTGAAGCTTTCTTT.